The 13 T cell receptor beta chains reported below all come from one sample, sequenced in a study of cytomegalovirus exposure and HLA in healthy donors. A multiplex PCR was run with 60 Vbeta primers and 13 Jbeta primers. The protocol was immunoSEQ multiplex PCR, while the TCRdb copy is restricted to in-frame clones and leaves out a portion. Counted here are 150,000 or so clones, about 80% occurring once; the ten biggest clones make up 3% to 4%. Sequencing used PBMCs. Every receptor here comes from a woman aged 40 to 50 in good health and CMV-seronegative.

The chain is built from TRBV7-8 and TRBJ2-3, with 10 nucleotides matching TRBD2. CDR1 SGHVS and CDR2 FQNEAQ come from the germline V gene. The CDR3 runs 15 residues. J was trimmed by 3 bases and V by 6 bases; bases with no gene match: 6. In DNA form, the CDR3 reads TGTGCCAGCAGGTGGAGTAGCGGGGGGACAGATACGCAGTATTTT. It yields the protein CASRWSSGGTDTQYF.

The CDR3 protein is CSVVRTGGNTEAFF. The CDR3 nucleotides read TGCAGCGTTGTTAGAACAGGGGGGAACACTGAAGCTTTCTTT. The chain recombines TRBV29-1 with TRBJ1-1; 8 bases align to TRBD1. The germline V gene has CDR1 SQVTM and CDR2 ANQGSEA. The CDR3 spans 14 residues. The V gene end was trimmed by 4 bases and the J gene end by 1 base; junction bases not matched to a gene: 5.

V is TRBV6-6 and J is TRBJ1-5, with 9 nucleotides matching TRBD1. Germline V lookup: CDR1 MNHNY, CDR2 SVGAGI (reference sequence). The ends lost 6 bases at V and 4 bases at J; junction bases unmatched: 7. The CDR3 runs 15 residues. This chain's CDR3 is CASSPGQGRNQPQHF. The CDR3 DNA reads TGTGCCAGCAGCCCAGGACAGGGGCGTAATCAGCCCCAGCATTTT.

This clone was seen just once. J is TRBJ2-7 and V is TRBV9; TRBD1 agrees at 9 bases. The germline CDR1 and CDR2 sequences are SGDLS and YYNGEE. The J segment lost 3 bases and the V segment lost 2 bases, leaving 3 bases of the junction unmatched. The CDR3 is 14 amino acids. CDR3 nucleotide sequence: TGTGCCAGCAGCGTTTCGACAGGGGGCTACGAGCAGTACTTC. Translating gives CASSVSTGGYEQYF.

The sample holds a few counts of this clone. The chain links TRBV6-5 to TRBJ1-2, with 7 bases fitting TRBD1. CDR1 is MNHEY, CDR2 SVGAGI, per germline. The CDR3 runs to 15 residues. V shed 6 bases, J shed 7 bases, and the junction held 14 bases outside the gene matches. The chain's CDR3 is CASSTLGRQGFGYTF. The CDR3 DNA is TGTGCCAGCAGCACATTGGGCCGACAGGGTTTTGGCTACACCTTC.

CDR3 DNA sequence: TGCGCCAGCAGCTTGGGAGGTCCCGGGACAGGGTTGGTCTACAATGAGCAGTTCTTC. Its translation: CASSLGGPGTGLVYNEQFF. V is TRBV5-1 and J is TRBJ2-1, with 9 bases aligning to TRBD1. The CDR3 spans 19 residues. The J segment lost 3 bases and the V segment lost 0 bases, leaving 13 bases of the junction unmatched. CDR1 is SGHRS and CDR2 is YFSETQ in the germline V gene.

About this clone: Other DNA sequences in the same sample also yield this CDR3. The V and J genes are TRBV27 and TRBJ2-7, with D unclear. This CDR3 region has 12 residues. V was cut by 4 bases and J by 0 bases, with 4 bases left in between. Germline CDR1 is MNHEY and CDR2 is SMNVEV (reference sequence). The CDR3 DNA reads as TGTGCCAGCAGTTCTAGCTCCTACGAGCAGTACTTC. It encodes CASSSSSYEQYF.

The chain employs TRBV11-3 and TRBJ1-1, with a tentative D call TRBD1 (6 bases). V lost 0 bases, J lost 2 bases, and 13 bases lay in between. The CDR3 runs 16 residues. Germline V lookup: CDR1 SGHNT, CDR2 YENEEA. As DNA, the CDR3 is TGTGCCAGCAGCTTAGATCTCACCAGGGGTAACACTGAAGCTTTCTTT. This codes for CASSLDLTRGNTEAFF.

This rearrangement joins TRBV5-1 to TRBJ2-2, with 9 bases that match TRBD2. CDR3 length equals 14 residues. The germline V gene has CDR1 SGHRS and CDR2 YFSETQ. The V segment lost 7 bases and the J segment 7 bases; nucleotides outside the gene matches: 8. CDR3 nucleotides: TGCGCCAGCTCTAGCGGGACGTTCGACGGGGAGCTGTTTTTT. Its translation: CASSSGTFDGELFF. The variable domain in full, with the rest retrieved from reference TRBV5-1 and TRBJ2-2, is KAGVTQTPRYLIKTRGQQVTLSCSPISGHRSVSWYQQTPGQGLQFLFEYFSETQRNKGNFPGRFSGRQFSNSRSEMNVSTLELGDSALYLCASSSGTFDGELFFGEGSRLTVL.

The V gene is TRBV6-5, the J gene TRBJ1-4; 8 nucleotides match TRBD1. The CDR3 totals 15 residues. Germline V gene lookup returns CDR1 MNHEY and CDR2 SVGAGI. Trimming at V came to 6 bases and at J to 5 bases, leaving 8 bases not matched to a gene. CDR3 protein: CASSGTGGGNEKLFF. CDR3 DNA sequence: TGTGCCAGCAGCGGCACAGGGGGGGGAAATGAAAAACTGTTTTTT.

Remarks on this clone: The same CDR3 is also encoded by other DNA sequences in this sample. The chain combines TRBV2 with TRBJ1-5; the D is unclear. Germline V lookup: CDR1 SNHLY, CDR2 FYNNEI. Trimming pared 4 bases from V and 1 base from J, leaving 8 bases between. The CDR3 sequence is 14 residues long. The CDR3 coding sequence is TGTGCCAGCAGTGGGCAGGTCAGCAATCAGCCCCAGCATTTT. Protein: CASSGQVSNQPQHF.

The chain combines TRBV10-2 with TRBJ2-7, with 8 bases aligning to TRBD2. The junction had 9 bases not matched to a gene; V was cut back by 5 bases and J by 0 bases. CDR1 WSHSY and CDR2 SAAADI come from the germline V gene. The CDR3 consists of 16 residues. This CDR3 is CASSTSGGPLSYEQYF. DNA for the CDR3: TGCGCCAGCAGTACCAGCGGGGGACCCCTCTCCTACGAGCAGTACTTC.

J is TRBJ2-5 and V is TRBV27, with TRBD2 matching 12 bases. The CDR3 runs to 15 residues. Per germline, CDR1 MNHEY and CDR2 SMNVEV (reference sequence). V lost 3 bases, J lost 2 bases, and 1 base stayed unmatched. The CDR3 DNA sequence: TGTGCCAGCAGTTTCCTAGCGGGGGGGCAAGAGACCCAGTACTTC. Translation: CASSFLAGGQETQYF.